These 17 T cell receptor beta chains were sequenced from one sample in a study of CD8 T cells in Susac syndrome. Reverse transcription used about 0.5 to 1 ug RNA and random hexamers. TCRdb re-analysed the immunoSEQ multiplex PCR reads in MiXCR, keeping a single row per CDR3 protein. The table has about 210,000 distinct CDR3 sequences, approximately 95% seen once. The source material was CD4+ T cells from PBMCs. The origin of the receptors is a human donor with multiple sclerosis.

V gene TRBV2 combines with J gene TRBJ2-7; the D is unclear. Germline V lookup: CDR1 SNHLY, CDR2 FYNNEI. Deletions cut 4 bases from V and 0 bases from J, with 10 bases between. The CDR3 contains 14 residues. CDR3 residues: CASSARSASYEQYF. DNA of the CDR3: TGTGCCAGCAGTGCCCGCTCTGCCTCCTACGAGCAGTACTTC.

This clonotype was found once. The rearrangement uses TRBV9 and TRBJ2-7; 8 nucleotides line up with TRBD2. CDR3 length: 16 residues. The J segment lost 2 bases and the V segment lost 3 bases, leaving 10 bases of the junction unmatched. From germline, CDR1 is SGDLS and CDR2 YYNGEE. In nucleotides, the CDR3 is TGTGCCAGCAGCGACGCCCCACTAGCGGACGCCTACGAGCAGTACTTC. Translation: CASSDAPLADAYEQYF.

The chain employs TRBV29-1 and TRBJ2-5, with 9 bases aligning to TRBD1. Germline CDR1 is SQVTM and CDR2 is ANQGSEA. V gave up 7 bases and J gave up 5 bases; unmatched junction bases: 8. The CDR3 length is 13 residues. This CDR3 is CSAPTGGGETQYF. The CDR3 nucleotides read TGCAGCGCCCCAACAGGGGGCGGGGAGACCCAGTACTTC.

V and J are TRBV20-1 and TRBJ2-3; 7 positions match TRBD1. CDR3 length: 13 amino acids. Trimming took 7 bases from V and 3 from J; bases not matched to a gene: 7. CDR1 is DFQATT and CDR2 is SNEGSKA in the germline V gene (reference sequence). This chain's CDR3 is CSVDRVMTDTQYF. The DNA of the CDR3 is TGCAGTGTAGACAGGGTGATGACAGATACGCAGTATTTT.

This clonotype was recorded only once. CDR3 sequence reads: CALKGRENTEAFF. The CDR3 bases are TGTGCCTTAAAAGGGAGAGAGAACACTGAAGCTTTCTTT. The genes are TRBV30 and TRBJ1-1, with no clear D. The CDR3 covers 13 residues. V was shortened by 7 bases and J by 1 base, with 13 bases between the two germline ends. CDR1 GTSNPN and CDR2 SVGIG come from the germline V gene (reference sequence).

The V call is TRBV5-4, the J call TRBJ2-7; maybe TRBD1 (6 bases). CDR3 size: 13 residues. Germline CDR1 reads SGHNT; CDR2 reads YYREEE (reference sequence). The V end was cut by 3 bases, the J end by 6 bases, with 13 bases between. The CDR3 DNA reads TGTGCCAGCAGCTCCACAGGGATCCTCGAGCAGTACTTC. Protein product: CASSSTGILEQYF.

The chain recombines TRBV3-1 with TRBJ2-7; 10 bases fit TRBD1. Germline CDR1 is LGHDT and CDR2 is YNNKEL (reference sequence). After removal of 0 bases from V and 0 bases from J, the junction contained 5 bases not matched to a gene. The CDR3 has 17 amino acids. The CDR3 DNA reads TGTGCCAGCAGCCAAGATCTGGGACAGGGGCCCTCCTACGAGCAGTACTTC. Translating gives CASSQDLGQGPSYEQYF.

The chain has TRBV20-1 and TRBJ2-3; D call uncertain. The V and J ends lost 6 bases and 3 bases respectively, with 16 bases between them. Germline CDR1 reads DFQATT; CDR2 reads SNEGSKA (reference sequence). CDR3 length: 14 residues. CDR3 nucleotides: TGCAGTGCCCATTTTTACGACGGTACAGATACGCAGTATTTT. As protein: CSAHFYDGTDTQYF.

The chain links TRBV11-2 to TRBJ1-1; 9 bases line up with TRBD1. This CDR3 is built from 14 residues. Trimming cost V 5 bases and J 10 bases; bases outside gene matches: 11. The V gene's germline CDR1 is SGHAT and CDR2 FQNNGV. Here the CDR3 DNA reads TGTGCCAGCAGCGCTGGGGGGGGGACAGGGACAGCTTTCTTT. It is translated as CASSAGGGTGTAFF.

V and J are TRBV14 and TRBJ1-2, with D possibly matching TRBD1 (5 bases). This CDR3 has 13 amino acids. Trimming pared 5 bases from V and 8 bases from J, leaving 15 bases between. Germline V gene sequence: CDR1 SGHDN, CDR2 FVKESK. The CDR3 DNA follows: TGTGCCAGCAGCTCAGGGTTGGTAACGGGCTACACCTTC. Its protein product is CASSSGLVTGYTF.

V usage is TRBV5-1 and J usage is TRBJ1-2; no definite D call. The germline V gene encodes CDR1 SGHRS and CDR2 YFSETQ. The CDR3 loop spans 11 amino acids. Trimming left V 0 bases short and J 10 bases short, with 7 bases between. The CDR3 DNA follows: TGCGCCAGCAGCTTGGGTCCCTTCTACACCTTC. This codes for CASSLGPFYTF.

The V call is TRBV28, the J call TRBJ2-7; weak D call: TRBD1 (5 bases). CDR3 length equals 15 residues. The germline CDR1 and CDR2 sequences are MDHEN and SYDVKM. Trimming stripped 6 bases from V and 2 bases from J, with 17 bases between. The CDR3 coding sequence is TGTGCCAGCAGCTGGGGTGGGGCAAGCCCCTACGAGCAGTACTTC. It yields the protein CASSWGGASPYEQYF.

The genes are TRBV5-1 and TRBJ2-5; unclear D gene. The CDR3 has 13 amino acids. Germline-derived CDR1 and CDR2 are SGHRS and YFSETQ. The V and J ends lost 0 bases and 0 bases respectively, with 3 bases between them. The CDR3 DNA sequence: TGCGCCAGCAGCTTGGCGTACCAAGAGACCCAGTACTTC. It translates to CASSLAYQETQYF.

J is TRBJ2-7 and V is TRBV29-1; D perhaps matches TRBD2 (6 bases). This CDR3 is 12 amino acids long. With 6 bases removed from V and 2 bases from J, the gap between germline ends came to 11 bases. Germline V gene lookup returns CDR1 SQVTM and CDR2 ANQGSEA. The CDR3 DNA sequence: TGCAGCGTGGAGCGGGTAGCCTACGAGCAGTACTTC. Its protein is CSVERVAYEQYF.

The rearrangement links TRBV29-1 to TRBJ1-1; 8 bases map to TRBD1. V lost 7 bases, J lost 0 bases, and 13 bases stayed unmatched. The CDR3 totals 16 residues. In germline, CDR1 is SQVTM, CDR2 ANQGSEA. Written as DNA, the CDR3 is TGCAGCGCCCTGGCGGCCAACAGGGGGTTGAACACTGAAGCTTTCTTT. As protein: CSALAANRGLNTEAFF.

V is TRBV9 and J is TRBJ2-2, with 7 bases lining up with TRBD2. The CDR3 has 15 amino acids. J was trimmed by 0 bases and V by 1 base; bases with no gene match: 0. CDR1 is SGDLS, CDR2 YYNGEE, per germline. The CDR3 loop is CASSVLAANTGELFF. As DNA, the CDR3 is TGTGCCAGCAGCGTACTAGCGGCGAACACCGGGGAGCTGTTTTTT.

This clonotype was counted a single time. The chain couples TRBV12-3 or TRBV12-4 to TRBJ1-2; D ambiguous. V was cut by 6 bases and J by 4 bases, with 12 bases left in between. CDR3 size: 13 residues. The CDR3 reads CASRNGRTYGYTF. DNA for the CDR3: TGTGCCAGCAGGAATGGACGAACCTATGGCTACACCTTC.